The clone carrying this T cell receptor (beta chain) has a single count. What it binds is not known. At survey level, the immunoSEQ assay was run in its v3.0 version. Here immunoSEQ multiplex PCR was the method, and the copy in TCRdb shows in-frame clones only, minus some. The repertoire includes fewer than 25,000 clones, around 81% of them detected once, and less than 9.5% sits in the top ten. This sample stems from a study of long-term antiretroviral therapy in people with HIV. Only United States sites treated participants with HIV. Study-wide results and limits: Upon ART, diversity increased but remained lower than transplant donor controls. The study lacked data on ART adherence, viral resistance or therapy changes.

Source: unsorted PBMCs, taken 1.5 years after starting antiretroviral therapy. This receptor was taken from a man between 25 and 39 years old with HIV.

The CDR3 nucleotides are TGTGCCAGCAGCGTTGCCTGGGGGTTCTACGAGCAGTACTTC. Translating it yields CASSVAWGFYEQYF. The chain employs TRBV9 and TRBJ2-7, with D possibly being TRBD1 or TRBD2 (5 bases each). CDR3 size: 14 residues. V lost 2 bases to trimming and J lost 3 bases, with 12 bases between them. Per germline, CDR1 SGDLS and CDR2 YYNGEE.